Below are 32 T cell receptor beta chains sequenced from a single sample in a study of T-cell reconstitution after alpha-beta-depleted transplantation in children. Preparation of the TCRbeta library used unique molecular identifiers. TCRdb reprocessed the PCR reads via MiXCR and lists one record per CDR3 protein. The sample records more than 550,000 distinct CDR3 sequences, approximately 10% being singletons. Specimen: PBMCs from the stem cell graft donor, collected from the stem cell graft. The receptors were sampled from a human donor who donated a stem cell graft to a child with acute myeloid leukemia.

The V gene is TRBV12-3 or TRBV12-4, the J gene TRBJ2-2; D is perhaps TRBD1 or TRBD2 (5 bases each). V was shortened by 7 bases and J by 4 bases, with 16 bases between the two germline ends. The CDR3 totals 15 residues. The CDR3 spells CASTGRDPRTGELFF. The CDR3 DNA follows: TGTGCCAGCACCGGCCGGGACCCCCGCACCGGGGAGCTGTTTTTT.

V and J are TRBV6-2 or TRBV6-3 and TRBJ2-7, with 14 bases matching TRBD2. Germline CDR1 MNHEY, CDR2 SVGEGT. V was pared by 5 bases and J by 5 bases, with 11 bases of the junction left unmatched. This CDR3 region has 17 residues. For the CDR3, the DNA is TGTGCCAGCAGTAACACCGGGACTAGCGGGAGAGTCAACGAGCAGTACTTC. Translated, it gives CASSNTGTSGRVNEQYF.

Comments on this clonotype: A read error may account for a junction end that differs from germline. The chain couples TRBV20-1 to TRBJ1-2; unclear D gene. The CDR3 contains 12 residues. Germline loops: CDR1 DFQATT, CDR2 SNEGSKA (reference sequence). CDR3 loop: CCARGPLGGYTF. CDR3 DNA: TGCTGTGCTAGAGGCCCCTTGGGTGGCTACACCTTC.

This clonotype was recorded at least ten times. This chain connects TRBV6-2 or TRBV6-3 to TRBJ2-5; D ambiguous. Germline CDR1 is MNHEY and CDR2 is SVGEGT. Trimming shortened V by 0 bases and J by 5 bases, and 13 bases separated the two germline ends. The CDR3 is 15 residues long. The CDR3 nucleotides read TGTGCCAGCAGTTACTCTGGCGAAGGCTCCGAGACCCAGTACTTC. Protein product: CASSYSGEGSETQYF.

This clonotype was observed at least ten times. The rearrangement joins TRBV24-1 to TRBJ1-2, with TRBD1 matching 7 bases. Germline values: CDR1 KGHDR, CDR2 SFDVKD. V shed 7 bases and J 2 bases; nucleotides not matched to a gene: 12. This CDR3 has 16 residues. The CDR3 DNA reads TGTGCCACCAGCGATCCGGACAGGCCCTCGAACTATGGCTACACCTTC. It encodes CATSDPDRPSNYGYTF.

The chain joins TRBV6-1 to TRBJ1-5, with 8 positions matching TRBD1. The CDR3 consists of 18 residues. Germline CDR1 is MNHNS and CDR2 is SASEGT. The V gene end was trimmed by 5 bases and the J gene end by 1 base; junction bases not matched to a gene: 13. The CDR3 DNA reads TGTGCCAGCAGTCCCGGCGGGACAGGAGGTCTAAGCAATCAGCCCCAGCATTTT. Translation gives CASSPGGTGGLSNQPQHF.

The J gene is TRBJ2-2, the V gene TRBV30, with 11 bases matching TRBD2. Germline V gene data show CDR1 as GTSNPN and CDR2 as SVGIG (reference sequence). V lost 4 bases, J lost 5 bases, and 3 bases stayed unmatched. The CDR3 covers 14 residues. The CDR3 here is CAWKTSGITGELFF. As DNA, the CDR3 is TGTGCCTGGAAGACTAGCGGGATAACCGGGGAGCTGTTTTTT.

This clonotype turned up a few times. V is TRBV25-1 and J is TRBJ1-1, with TRBD1 as a possible D gene (6 bases). Per germline, CDR1 MGHDK and CDR2 SYGVNS. The CDR3 length is 13 residues. The ends were cut back, 5 bases at V and 14 bases at J, with 21 bases in the middle. The CDR3 DNA is TGTGCCAGCAGTCCTCCCGGCGGACAGCGGGGGTTCTTT. It encodes CASSPPGGQRGFF. Full variable domain (rest looked up from reference TRBV25-1 and TRBJ1-1): EADIYQTPRYLVIGTGKKITLECSQTMGHDKMYWYQQDPGMELHLIHYSYGVNSTEKGDLSSESTVSRIRTEHFPLTLESARPSHTSQYLCASSPPGGQRGFFGQGTRLTVV.

The chain combines TRBV6-5 with TRBJ2-3; no firm D call. CDR1 MNHEY and CDR2 SVGAGI come from the germline V gene. This CDR3 region has 15 residues. V was trimmed by 1 base and J by 4 bases, leaving 12 bases between them. CDR3 sequence: CASSYFAANSDTQYF. Here the CDR3 DNA reads TGTGCCAGCAGTTACTTTGCGGCCAACTCAGATACGCAGTATTTT.

The chain couples TRBV20-1 to TRBJ1-1; D is possibly TRBD1 (5 bases). Germline values: CDR1 DFQATT, CDR2 SNEGSKA (reference sequence). Trimming took 5 bases from V and 5 from J, leaving 15 bases between them. This CDR3 has 13 residues. In nucleotides, the CDR3 is TGCAGTGCTCCGCAAGCGGGGGGAACTGAAGCTTTCTTT. It encodes CSAPQAGGTEAFF.

V and J are TRBV12-3 or TRBV12-4 and TRBJ2-1; 8 positions match TRBD1. This CDR3 region has 16 residues. V gave up 7 bases and J gave up 7 bases; unmatched junction bases: 15. CDR3 region: CASKYLTGGVRNEQFF. CDR3 nucleotides: TGTGCCAGCAAATATCTAACAGGGGGAGTTAGGAATGAGCAGTTCTTC.

A few counts support this clonotype. The chain carries TRBV27 and TRBJ1-5, with a weak D call TRBD1 (6 bases). The CDR3 consists of 17 residues. Looked up from germline, CDR1 is MNHEY and CDR2 is SMNVEV (reference sequence). Deletions cut 0 bases from V and 6 bases from J, with 18 bases between. CDR3 region: CASSLSLIGGAPQPQHF. In DNA, the CDR3 is TGTGCCAGCAGTTTATCGCTCATTGGGGGGGCGCCTCAGCCCCAGCATTTT.

Concerning this clonotype: Given a much more abundant clone one base away, this may be a read error. The genes are TRBV6-6 and TRBJ1-3; D possibly corresponds to TRBD1 (5 bases). Looked up from germline, CDR1 is MNHNY and CDR2 is SVGAGI (reference sequence). Trimming removed 4 bases at V and 8 bases at J, with 12 bases between. The CDR3 runs 13 residues. For the CDR3, the DNA is TGTGCCAGCAGTTTAGGGGCCGGAGACACCATATATTTT. As protein: CASSLGAGDTIYF.

This clonotype was counted a few times. The J gene is TRBJ2-1, the V gene TRBV5-1, with D unclear. CDR3 size: 14 residues. The V gene's germline CDR1 is SGHRS and CDR2 YFSETQ. The V end lost 3 bases, the J end lost 6 bases, and 13 bases lay between the germline ends. Written as DNA, the CDR3 is TGCGCCAGCAGCTCCGAAGGGCCATTCAATGAGCAGTTCTTC. Amino acids: CASSSEGPFNEQFF. The variable domain in full, completed from reference TRBV5-1 and TRBJ2-1, reads KAGVTQTPRYLIKTRGQQVTLSCSPISGHRSVSWYQQTPGQGLQFLFEYFSETQRNKGNFPGRFSGRQFSNSRSEMNVSTLELGDSALYLCASSSEGPFNEQFFGPGTRLTVL.

This clonotype was seen repeatedly, ten times or more. This chain uses TRBV20-1 with TRBJ1-1; D might be TRBD1 (6 bases). Germline V gene data show CDR1 as DFQATT and CDR2 as SNEGSKA (reference sequence). This CDR3 comprises 13 residues. V gave up 4 bases and J gave up 10 bases, with 19 bases separating them. CDR3 nucleotide sequence: TGCAGTGCTAAGGAGTTGAGGGGACACGGAGCTTTCTTT. Its translation: CSAKELRGHGAFF.

This clonotype was counted only a few times. The chain has TRBV7-9 and TRBJ1-4; tentative D call: TRBD1 (6 bases). The CDR3 contains 16 residues. Trimming left V 5 bases short and J 8 bases short, with 21 bases between. The V gene's germline CDR1 is SEHNR and CDR2 FQNEAQ (reference sequence). DNA for the CDR3: TGTGCCAGCAGCCCCCTCGGTCGGGGGGGCGACGAAAAACTGTTTTTT. Its protein product is CASSPLGRGGDEKLFF.

This clonotype was counted at least ten times. The chain combines TRBV20-1 with TRBJ1-1, with 9 positions matching TRBD1. The CDR3 runs 16 residues. Germline values: CDR1 DFQATT, CDR2 SNEGSKA (reference sequence). The V and J ends lost 5 bases and 0 bases, in that order; junction bases with no gene match: 10. Written as DNA, the CDR3 is TGCAGTGCTGAGCCAGACAGGGGGACGGTGAACACTGAAGCTTTCTTT. Protein sequence: CSAEPDRGTVNTEAFF.

CDR3 in amino acids: CASSLSERQVKETQYF. The CDR3 nucleotides read TGTGCCAGCAGCTTATCCGAACGACAGGTCAAAGAGACCCAGTACTTC. This chain uses TRBV7-6 with TRBJ2-5; weak D call: TRBD1 (6 bases). Trimming removed 2 bases from V and 3 bases from J, with 16 bases in between. Germline V gene sequence: CDR1 SGHVS, CDR2 FNYEAQ. This CDR3 region has 16 residues. The full variable domain, its missing parts supplied by reference TRBV7-6 and TRBJ2-5, is GAGVSQSPRYKVTKRGQDVALRCDPISGHVSLYWYRQALGQGPEFLTYFNYEAQQDKSGLPNDRFSAERPEGSISTLTIQRTEQRDSAMYRCASSLSERQVKETQYFGPGTRLLVL.

This clonotype was counted ten times or more. The chain joins TRBV29-1 to TRBJ2-3, with 9 bases matching TRBD2. V shed 3 bases, J shed 2 bases, and the junction held 6 bases outside the gene matches. Per the germline V gene, CDR1 is SQVTM and CDR2 is ANQGSEA. The CDR3 covers 15 residues. As DNA, the CDR3 is TGCAGCGTTGATAGGGGCGGGAGGGCCACAGATACGCAGTATTTT. It yields the protein CSVDRGGRATDTQYF.

The chain carries TRBV29-1 and TRBJ1-4, with 7 bases matching TRBD1. Looked up from germline, CDR1 is SQVTM and CDR2 is ANQGSEA. Losses at the gene ends were 6 bases for V and 4 bases for J; bases not matched to a gene: 8. The CDR3 is 14 amino acids. Written as DNA, the CDR3 is TGCAGCGTCCTGGGGGGGACAGTTAATGAAAAACTGTTTTTT. This translates into CSVLGGTVNEKLFF.

This clonotype was seen many times. The genes are TRBV20-1 and TRBJ2-4; D remains unclear. CDR3 length: 16 amino acids. CDR1 and CDR2 (germline): DFQATT, SNEGSKA (reference sequence). Trimming cost V 3 bases and J 0 bases, with 15 bases left between them. The DNA of the CDR3 is TGCAGTGCTAGTACGTATGCGGTGCTAGCCAAAAACATTCAGTACTTC. It translates to CSASTYAVLAKNIQYF.

Ten or more counts support this clonotype. The V call is TRBV7-2, the J call TRBJ1-1; no reliable D call. The CDR3 covers 14 residues. CDR1 SGHTA and CDR2 FQGNSA come from the germline V gene. V was shortened by 5 bases and J by 1 base, with 11 bases between the two germline ends. As DNA, the CDR3 is TGTGCCAGCAGCCCGGACGGCAAGAACACTGAAGCTTTCTTT. Residues: CASSPDGKNTEAFF.

In its sample, this clonotype was seen many times. The chain uses TRBV7-3 and TRBJ2-1; D gene ambiguous. Trimming took 2 bases from V and 5 from J, leaving 7 bases between them. Germline loops: CDR1 SGHTA, CDR2 FQGTGA. The CDR3 contains 13 residues. CDR3 DNA sequence: TGTGCCAGCAGCTTAGACCCTCACAATGAGCAGTTCTTC. Its translation: CASSLDPHNEQFF.

This clonotype showed up just a few times. This chain joins TRBV20-1 and TRBJ2-1; 9 bases fit TRBD2. Germline values: CDR1 DFQATT, CDR2 SNEGSKA (reference sequence). This CDR3 region has 16 residues. V lost 0 bases and J lost 4; bases outside the gene matches: 7. CDR3 nucleotides: TGCAGTGCTAGAGATTTAGCGGGAGCGCTTTACAATGAGCAGTTCTTC. This codes for CSARDLAGALYNEQFF.

The chain couples TRBV20-1 to TRBJ2-1; D unresolved. Trimming took off 5 bases at V and 2 bases at J, with 13 bases between the two ends. Germline V CDR1 and CDR2: DFQATT, SNEGSKA (reference sequence). The length of the CDR3 is 14 residues. The CDR3 region is CSAETRDTYNEQFF. CDR3 nucleotide sequence: TGCAGTGCTGAGACCAGAGACACCTACAATGAGCAGTTCTTC.

The chain employs TRBV18 and TRBJ1-2, with 7 positions matching TRBD1. This CDR3 is built from 15 residues. J was trimmed by 7 bases and V by 0 bases; bases with no gene match: 8. Looked up from germline, CDR1 is KGHSH and CDR2 is LQKENI. The CDR3 nucleotides read TGTGCCAGCTCACCACCGTACAGGGGTACAAGTGGCTACACCTTC. It encodes CASSPPYRGTSGYTF.

This chain uses TRBV15 with TRBJ2-7; a weak D match, TRBD1 (6 bases). The germline V gene has CDR1 LNHNV and CDR2 YYDKDF (reference sequence). This CDR3 is 15 amino acids long. The V gene lost 0 bases and the J gene lost 3 bases, with 12 bases spanning the gap. The CDR3 DNA follows: TGTGCCACCAGCAGAGAGCAGGGGTTTTTCTACGAGCAGTACTTC. Protein: CATSREQGFFYEQYF.

This chain connects TRBV19 to TRBJ2-1; TRBD2 matches at 15 bases. Germline lookup yields CDR1 LNHDA and CDR2 SQIVND (reference sequence). The CDR3 runs to 16 residues. Germline trimming cut 6 bases from V and 6 bases from J; bases unmatched to any gene: 6. The CDR3 bases are TGTGCCAGTAGAAAACCGGGACTAGCGGGAGGCAATGAGCAGTTCTTC. Its translation: CASRKPGLAGGNEQFF. The full variable domain, completed using reference TRBV19 and TRBJ2-1, is DGGITQSPKYLFRKEGQNVTLSCEQNLNHDAMYWYRQDPGQGLRLIYYSQIVNDFQKGDIAEGYSVSREKKESFPLTVTSAQKNPTAFYLCASRKPGLAGGNEQFFGPGTRLTVL.

This clonotype was picked up a small number of times. Written as DNA, the CDR3 is TGTGCCATATACTTTTCATCCGGGACAGGATCCTACGAGCAGTACTTC. Translation gives CAIYFSSGTGSYEQYF. V gene TRBV9 combines with J gene TRBJ2-7, with 8 nucleotides matching TRBD1. In germline, CDR1 is SGDLS, CDR2 YYNGEE. V lost 9 bases and J lost 1; bases outside the gene matches: 15. This CDR3 is built from 16 residues. The variable domain in full, with the rest retrieved from reference TRBV9 and TRBJ2-7, is DSGVTQTPKHLITATGQRVTLRCSPRSGDLSVYWYQQSLDQGLQFLIQYYNGEERAKGNILERFSAQQFPDLHSELNLSSLELGDSALYFCAIYFSSGTGSYEQYFGPGTRLTVT.

Details on this clonotype: The junction shows a germline mismatch at one end, possibly a read error. The chain carries TRBV11-2 and TRBJ2-3; D perhaps matches TRBD1 (6 bases). Germline V gene lookup returns CDR1 SGHAT and CDR2 FQNNGV. The CDR3 is 13 residues long. In DNA form, the CDR3 reads TGTACCAGCAGCAAGGACAGCAAAGATACGCAGTATTTT. Amino acids: CTSSKDSKDTQYF.

This clonotype was seen repeatedly, ten times or more. The V and J genes are TRBV4-3 and TRBJ2-1; D uncertain. The CDR3 is 14 residues long. V was clipped by 0 bases and J by 7 bases, with 10 bases between them. In germline, CDR1 is LGHNA, CDR2 YSLEER. In nucleotides, the CDR3 is TGCGCCAGCAGCCAAGAGACGGAACGTAATGAGCAGTTCTTC. It translates to CASSQETERNEQFF.

Notes on this clonotype: The junction differs from germline at one of its ends, possibly a read error. The chain carries TRBV25-1 and TRBJ2-1, with D maybe TRBD1 (7 bases). The CDR3 is 16 amino acids. Looked up from germline, CDR1 is MGHDK and CDR2 is SYGVNS. CDR3 nucleotides: TGTGACAGCAGTCCTAAGGGGGCGGGACTCGGGAATGAGCAGTTCTTC. Translated, it gives CDSSPKGAGLGNEQFF.